This T cell receptor beta chain was retrieved from a study of blood T cells in healthy people across ages. General study points: Comparison with aged donors showed that long-lived donors had more naive CD4+ cells and higher diversity. Diversity estimated from one million T cells was considered an underestimate.

For this clonotype: Its antigen is not identified.

Staff drew approximately 9.1 milliliters of peripheral blood from each donor. There are 16 residues in the CDR3. V lost 3 bases, J lost 2 bases, and 16 bases lay in between. Germline V lookup: CDR1 SGHRS, CDR2 YFSETQ. The second PCR ran roughly 7 to 12 cycles with a sample-barcoded 5' primer and J-beta primers. A template-switch adaptor that had 12 random nucleotides put a tag on each cDNA molecule. TCRdb processed the 5' RACE reads anew with MiXCR; each CDR3 protein has one entry. The sample includes 780,000 or so distinct CDR3 sequences, approximately 53% seen only once; the top ten take around 24%.

This sequence was found in a man aged 40-49 years in good health. The specimen sequenced was blood. The rearrangement links TRBV5-1 to TRBJ2-3; a possible D gene is TRBD1 (6 bases). The CDR3: CASSSKPDRSTDTQYF. CDR3 nucleotides: TGCGCCAGCAGCTCGAAGCCGGACAGATCCACAGATACGCAGTATTTT.